The rows below give T cell receptor beta chains drawn from one sample of a study of T cell responses to AZD1222 COVID-19 vaccine. Here immunoSEQ multiplex PCR was the method, and the copy in TCRdb shows in-frame clones only, minus some. This sample has 80,000 to 95,000 clones; 90% occur once, and the top ten carry 5.4%. The starting material was peripheral blood, obtained 28 days after the second AZD1222 dose. The receptor set was obtained from an adult who received the AZD1222 COVID-19 vaccine. The CDR3 runs from the conserved cysteine through the conserved F or W. The order of the fields is clone size, CDR3 length, D gene, J gene, V gene, CDR3 protein, CDR3 DNA. The D gene is left open where the match is weak. Not every row has a clone size; where given, it reads once, few, many or a size class.

>few|13|TRBD2|TRBJ2-1|TRBV19
CASSIGEGNEQFF
TGTGCCAGTAGTATAGGGGAGGGCAATGAGCAGTTCTTC
>NA|17|NA|TRBJ1-1|TRBV28
CASREDRTGYGYTEAFF
TGTGCCAGCAGGGAAGACCGCACAGGATATGGATACACTGAAGCTTTCTTT
>NA|17|TRBD1|TRBJ1-1|TRBV5-6
CASSPGNRGRGRVEAFF
TGTGCCAGCAGTCCCGGGAATCGGGGCAGGGGGCGCGTTGAAGCTTTCTTT
>NA|16|NA|TRBJ1-1|TRBV5-1
CASSLTVGGAKTEAFF
TGCGCCAGCAGCTTGACGGTAGGGGGGGCGAAGACTGAAGCTTTCTTT
>NA|14|TRBD1|TRBJ1-6|TRBV10-1
CASSVDRAGSPLHF
TGCGCCAGCAGCGTTGACAGGGCCGGTTCACCCCTCCACTTT
>few|16|NA|TRBJ1-6|TRBV28
CASSPFDPTRGSPLHF
TGTGCCAGCAGTCCCTTTGATCCGACTCGGGGGTCACCCCTCCACTTT
>NA|14|TRBD1|TRBJ1-5|TRBV19
CASSTTGFEQPQHF
TGTGCCAGTAGCACGACAGGGTTCGAACAGCCCCAGCATTTT
>NA|15|NA|TRBJ2-7|TRBV28
CASSFQAGGPVEQYF
TGTGCCAGCAGTTTTCAGGCTGGGGGGCCGGTAGAGCAGTACTTC
>NA|16|NA|TRBJ2-7|TRBV4-1
CASSRSLADILYEQYF
TGCGCCAGCAGCCGCTCATTAGCGGACATCCTCTACGAGCAGTACTTC
>few|16|NA|TRBJ1-2|TRBV5-4
CASRLSPTELRSGYTF
TGTGCCAGCAGACTTTCCCCGACGGAGTTGAGGAGTGGCTACACCTTC
>NA|14|NA|TRBJ1-5|TRBV7-2
CASSFLQPNQPQHF
TGTGCCAGCAGCTTCTTGCAGCCCAATCAGCCCCAGCATTTT
>NA|15|TRBD1|TRBJ1-2|TRBV28
CASSFPGTGHYGYTF
TGTGCCAGCAGTTTTCCGGGGACAGGGCACTATGGCTACACCTTC
>NA|16|NA|TRBJ1-6|TRBV10-3
CASPPPTAPYNSPLHF
TGTGCCAGCCCCCCCCCGACAGCCCCCTATAATTCACCCCTCCACTTT
>NA|13|NA|TRBJ1-5|TRBV12-5
CASGRDTNQPQHF
TGTGCTAGTGGCCGGGACACTAATCAGCCCCAGCATTTT
>NA|16|NA|TRBJ1-2|TRBV13
CASSFVQAKGFYGYTF
TGTGCCAGCAGCTTTGTCCAGGCCAAGGGGTTTTATGGCTACACCTTC
>NA|17|NA|TRBJ1-3|TRBV7-9
CASSSRLQGSSGNTIYF
TGTGCCAGCAGCTCCCGGTTGCAGGGGTCCTCTGGAAACACCATATATTTT
>NA|14|NA|TRBJ2-5|TRBV14
CASSPQRFWETQYF
TGTGCCAGCAGCCCGCAGAGGTTTTGGGAGACCCAGTACTTC
>NA|17|NA|TRBJ1-6|TRBV2
CASSEMGGTLYDSPLHF
TGTGCCAGCAGTGAAATGGGGGGCACCCTATATGATTCACCCCTCCACTTT
>NA|15|NA|TRBJ1-2|TRBV5-4
CASSLDASADYGYTF
TGTGCCAGCAGCTTGGACGCGTCGGCGGACTATGGCTACACCTTC
>once|13|NA|TRBJ2-7|TRBV9
CASSGTDAYEQYF
TGTGCCAGCTCCGGGACGGACGCATACGAGCAGTACTTC
>once|15|NA|TRBJ1-3|TRBV5-1
CASSWTAVSGNTIYF
TGCGCCAGCAGCTGGACAGCGGTCTCTGGAAACACCATATATTTT
>NA|15|NA|TRBJ1-1|TRBV5-4
CASSRGQVTNTEAFF
TGTGCCAGCAGCCGTGGCCAGGTTACGAACACTGAAGCTTTCTTT
>NA|13|NA|TRBJ1-1|TRBV29-1
CSVESRQNTEAFF
TGCAGCGTTGAATCTCGTCAAAACACTGAAGCTTTCTTT
>NA|13|TRBD1|TRBJ1-2|TRBV6-4
CASRQGAGGGYTF
TGTGCCAGCAGACAGGGGGCTGGAGGTGGCTACACCTTC
>NA|14|NA|TRBJ1-2|TRBV5-1
CASSLGPPNYGYTF
TGCGCCAGCAGCTTGGGGCCACCTAACTATGGCTACACCTTC
>NA|21|NA|TRBJ1-5|TRBV19
CASTRQPFISSDDGYNQPQHF
TGTGCCAGTACCCGACAACCCTTCATCTCATCAGACGACGGATACAATCAGCCCCAGCATTTT
>NA|14|TRBD2|TRBJ2-1|TRBV6-5
CASSYRLAGYEQFF
TGTGCCAGCAGTTACAGGCTAGCGGGCTATGAGCAGTTCTTC
>NA|14|TRBD1|TRBJ2-7|TRBV13
CASAGQGEAYEQYF
TGTGCCAGCGCGGGACAGGGGGAAGCTTACGAGCAGTACTTC
>NA|14|NA|TRBJ2-7|TRBV5-5
CASSLGVSRYEQYF
TGTGCCAGCAGCTTGGGTGTGAGTAGGTACGAGCAGTACTTC
>NA|18|NA|TRBJ1-5|TRBV6-4
CARVDHPRALGSNQPQHF
TGTGCCAGAGTGGATCACCCTCGGGCGCTTGGGAGCAATCAGCCCCAGCATTTT
>NA|15|NA|TRBJ1-2|TRBV5-1
CASSTTGTHGIGYTF
TGCGCCAGCAGCACTACCGGGACTCACGGAATTGGCTACACCTTC
>NA|15|NA|TRBJ2-7|TRBV28
CASSFVAGQSYEQYF
TGTGCCAGCAGTTTCGTAGCAGGGCAGTCCTACGAGCAGTACTTC
>NA|15|NA|TRBJ1-2|TRBV9
CASSVTGGDLYGYTF
TGTGCCAGCAGCGTAACCGGGGGGGACCTTTATGGCTACACCTTC
>NA|12|NA|TRBJ1-2|TRBV28
CASSLLNYGYTF
TGTGCCAGCAGCCTACTGAACTATGGCTACACCTTC
>NA|12|TRBD1|TRBJ1-6|TRBV9
CASSAGGTPLHF
TGTGCCAGCAGCGCAGGGGGCACACCCCTCCACTTT
>NA|16|TRBD1|TRBJ1-2|TRBV7-9
CASSPHARDRGIDYTF
TGTGCCAGCAGCCCCCACGCCCGGGACAGGGGCATTGACTACACCTTC
>NA|14|NA|TRBJ1-3|TRBV19
CASNGPASGNTIYF
TGTGCCAGTAACGGTCCAGCCTCTGGAAACACCATATATTTT
>NA|20|TRBD1|TRBJ1-6|TRBV3-1/TRBV3-2
CASSQDNSMGQGPYNSPLHF
TGTGCCAGCAGCCAAGATAACTCGATGGGACAGGGGCCCTATAATTCACCCCTCCACTTT
>NA|15|NA|TRBJ1-5|TRBV28
CASRRGGSGNQPQHF
TGTGCCAGCAGGAGGGGGGGCAGCGGCAATCAGCCCCAGCATTTT
>NA|16|NA|TRBJ2-2|TRBV6-2/TRBV6-3
CASSYHPLRDTGELFF
TGTGCCAGCAGTTACCACCCGCTGCGGGACACCGGGGAGCTGTTTTTT
>NA|18|NA|TRBJ1-2|TRBV12-1
CASSFSETGAPMSYGYTF
TGTGCCAGCAGCTTTTCCGAGACAGGGGCCCCAATGAGCTATGGCTACACCTTC
>NA|16|NA|TRBJ2-2|TRBV9
CASSVVPGLSMGELFF
TGTGCCAGCAGCGTAGTCCCGGGACTGTCCATGGGGGAGCTGTTTTTT
>NA|15|NA|TRBJ2-5|TRBV3-1/TRBV3-2
CASSQGLTREEPQYF
TGTGCCAGCAGCCAAGGATTGACTAGAGAGGAGCCCCAGTACTTC
>once|17|NA|TRBJ2-1|TRBV10-3
CAITGPSSGGTYNEQFF
TGTGCCATCACAGGCCCAAGCTCCGGGGGAACCTACAATGAGCAGTTCTTC
>NA|13|NA|TRBJ1-5|TRBV6-5
CASRVRGGQPQHF
TGTGCCAGCAGAGTCAGGGGAGGTCAGCCCCAGCATTTT
>NA|13|NA|TRBJ1-2|TRBV6-6
CASRSQDNYGYTF
TGTGCCAGCAGGTCACAGGATAACTATGGCTACACCTTC
>NA|14|NA|TRBJ2-2|TRBV7-2
CASSEGRYTGELFF
TGTGCCAGCAGCGAGGGACGGTACACCGGGGAGCTGTTTTTT
>NA|12|NA|TRBJ1-2|TRBV5-5
CASSFGTVGYTF
TGTGCCAGCAGCTTCGGCACAGTTGGCTACACCTTC